This record looks at one TCR beta chain sequence and its context. This entry is derived from a study of blood T cell repertoires in COVID-19. About the study: The United States, Italy and Spain were the sources of the acute and convalescent COVID-19 samples. T cells, B-cell-depleted T cells, or PBMCs provided the cDNA or gDNA that served as material.

In the study's own analysis: Amplified reference gene primers provided the basis for estimating nucleated cell counts. TCRdb keeps only in-frame clones here, not all; method: immunoSEQ multiplex PCR. V and J calls plus clone size are reproduced from that table; the DNA served to infer D and trimming. The data show some 70,000 clones, with around 85% seen just once and approximately 9.3% held by the top ten. Germline CDR1 SGHTA, CDR2 FQGTGA. The CDR3 spans 15 residues. J gave up 6 bases and V 4 bases, and 8 bases lay outside the gene matches. The genes are TRBV7-3 and TRBJ2-3, with 9 nucleotides matching TRBD2. The receptor was derived from a woman aged 45 to 65 with acute or convalescent COVID-19. Sequencing input: peripheral blood. This CDR3 reads CASSSAGGPSDTQYF. DNA of the CDR3: TGTGCCAGCAGCTCTGCGGGAGGGCCATCTGATACGCAGTATTTT.